This T cell receptor beta chain came from a study of blood T cell repertoires in COVID-19. Across the study: The United States, Italy and Spain were the sources of the acute and convalescent COVID-19 samples.

The protocol was immunoSEQ multiplex PCR, while the TCRdb copy is restricted to in-frame clones and leaves out a portion. The table includes 30,000 to 40,000 clones, around 74% detected once. The Seattle patients, enrolled during active infection, were followed longitudinally. A single count supports this clone. Sequenced sample: peripheral blood. This receptor was obtained from a man in his sixties or seventies with COVID-19, enrolled during active disease.

The CDR3 region has the DNA TGTGCCATCAGTGAAACTACAGGCTCCTACGAGCAGTACTTC. Protein: CAISETTGSYEQYF. V is TRBV10-3 and J is TRBJ2-7; TRBD1 might be the D (5 bases). Trimming left V 3 bases short and J 0 bases short, with 9 bases between. The CDR3 sequence is 14 residues long. CDR1 is ENHRY, CDR2 SYGVKD, per germline.